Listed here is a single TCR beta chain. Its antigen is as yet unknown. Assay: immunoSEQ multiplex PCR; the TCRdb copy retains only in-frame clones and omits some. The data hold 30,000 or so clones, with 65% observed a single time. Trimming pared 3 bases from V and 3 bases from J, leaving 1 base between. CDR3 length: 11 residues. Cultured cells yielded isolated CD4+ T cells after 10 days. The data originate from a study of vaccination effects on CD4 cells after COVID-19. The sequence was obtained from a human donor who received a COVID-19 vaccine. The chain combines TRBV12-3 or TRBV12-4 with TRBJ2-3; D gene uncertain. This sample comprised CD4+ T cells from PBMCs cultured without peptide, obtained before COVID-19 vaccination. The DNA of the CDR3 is TGTGCCAGCAGTTTGACAGATACGCAGTATTTT. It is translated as CASSLTDTQYF.